The clone carrying this T cell receptor (beta chain) has a single count. Antigen: not known. Other DNA sequences of this sample code for an identical CDR3. While unrecorded immune exposures were likely, the donors were nominally healthy when sampled. The data derive from a study of cytomegalovirus exposure and HLA in healthy donors. Study-wide results and limits: A missense variant in DCLRE1C was later tied to TCR beta V- and J-gene trimming. The study recorded fewer than 200 TCR beta chains that were cytomegalovirus-associated.

The V and J ends lost 3 bases and 4 bases respectively, with 19 bases between them. The CDR3 consists of 16 residues. The germline gives CDR1 LNHDA, CDR2 SQIVND (reference sequence). The PCR used 60 Vbeta and 13 Jbeta primers. This table comes from immunoSEQ multiplex PCR, and its TCRdb copy is limited to in-frame clones, with some not included. The sample comprises 150,000 to 170,000 clones, roughly 79% of which are singletons, and less than 3.5% rests with the top ten. The chain recombines TRBV19 with TRBJ2-7; D gene ambiguous. Sequencing was done on a sample of PBMCs. The receptor comes from a man aged 18-30 years in good health and CMV-seronegative. The CDR3 coding sequence is TGTGCCAGTAGTATTTTGGTGGAGAAGGCGGCATACGAGCAGTACTTC. This codes for CASSILVEKAAYEQYF.